What follows are 26 T cell receptor beta chains derived from one specimen sequenced in a study of blood T cell repertoires in COVID-19. Here immunoSEQ multiplex PCR was the method, and the copy in TCRdb shows in-frame clones only, minus some. This table has about 150,000 clones, roughly 90% appearing once. Material: peripheral blood. The origin of the receptors is a man between 18 and 35 years old with COVID-19, enrolled during active disease.

The chain links TRBV28 to TRBJ2-7, with 9 bases identical to TRBD2. The CDR3 sequence is 13 residues long. J gave up 3 bases and V 8 bases, and 5 bases lay outside the gene matches. Germline CDR1 reads MDHEN; CDR2 reads SYDVKM. The CDR3 DNA sequence: TGTGCCAGCCAACGTAGCGGGAGCTACGAGCAGTACTTC. Protein: CASQRSGSYEQYF.

The chain has TRBV27 and TRBJ2-3; possible D gene TRBD2, 6 bases. Trimming removed 0 bases at V and 1 base at J, with 8 bases between. CDR1 is MNHEY, CDR2 SMNVEV, per germline (reference sequence). This CDR3 comprises 15 residues. CDR3 coding DNA: TGTGCCAGCAGTTTATCCTTAGCGGGCACAGATACGCAGTATTTT. It is translated as CASSLSLAGTDTQYF.

The chain has TRBV7-2 and TRBJ1-4; TRBD1 matches 12 bases. This CDR3 has 15 residues. From germline, CDR1 is SGHTA and CDR2 FQGNSA. V lost 5 bases and J lost 7; bases outside the gene matches: 5. The CDR3 protein is CASSQGQGATEKLFF. The CDR3 nucleotides are TGTGCCAGCAGCCAGGGACAGGGGGCAACTGAAAAACTGTTTTTT.

The rearrangement uses TRBV9 and TRBJ2-7; TRBD1 is a possible D gene (6 bases). The germline V gene encodes CDR1 SGDLS and CDR2 YYNGEE. V was cut by 0 bases and J by 4 bases, with 11 bases left in between. This CDR3 is built from 14 residues. CDR3 sequence: CASSVEVRGYEQYF. CDR3 coding DNA: TGTGCCAGCAGCGTAGAGGTCAGGGGATACGAGCAGTACTTC.

The chain employs TRBV5-6 and TRBJ2-7, with D possibly being TRBD1 (6 bases). The ends were cut back, 0 bases at V and 2 bases at J, with 9 bases in the middle. The CDR3 is made up of 14 amino acids. Germline CDR1 and CDR2: SGHDT and YYEEEE. The CDR3 DNA reads as TGTGCCAGCAGCTTGGTGCGGACAGCCTACGAGCAGTACTTC. Amino acids: CASSLVRTAYEQYF.

V gene TRBV24-1 combines with J gene TRBJ2-2, with 10 bases identical to TRBD1. Germline V gene data show CDR1 as KGHDR and CDR2 as SFDVKD. This CDR3 has 18 amino acids. The ends lost 4 bases at V and 8 bases at J; junction bases unmatched: 15. CDR3 in amino acids: CATSDLRSGTGELGELFF. The CDR3 coding sequence is TGTGCCACCAGTGACCTGAGGTCCGGGACAGGGGAACTGGGGGAGCTGTTTTTT.

J is TRBJ1-5 and V is TRBV6-5; 7 bases fit TRBD1. Germline lookup yields CDR1 MNHEY and CDR2 SVGAGI. The CDR3 runs 15 residues. Losses at the gene ends were 3 bases for V and 3 bases for J; bases not matched to a gene: 5. CDR3 amino acids: CASSYTGASNQPQHF. CDR3 DNA sequence: TGTGCCAGCAGTTATACAGGGGCCTCCAATCAGCCCCAGCATTTT.

The chain's CDR3 is CASSQEGGRPQHF. In DNA, the CDR3 is TGTGCCAGCAGCCAAGAGGGGGGTCGGCCCCAGCATTTT. The chain has TRBV14 and TRBJ1-5; TRBD1 might be the D (5 bases). The germline V gene encodes CDR1 SGHDN and CDR2 FVKESK. The CDR3 spans 13 residues. The germline V and J ends were trimmed by 0 bases and 9 bases, with 9 bases remaining between them.

V usage is TRBV6-2 or TRBV6-3 and J usage is TRBJ2-7; D is possibly TRBD2 (6 bases). Germline-derived CDR1 and CDR2 are MNHEY and SVGEGT. There are 16 residues in the CDR3. Deletions cut 2 bases from V and 2 bases from J, with 16 bases between. CDR3 sequence: CASSYGRPSQTYEQYF. For the CDR3, the DNA is TGTGCCAGCAGTTACGGGAGGCCAAGTCAAACCTACGAGCAGTACTTC.

CDR3 bases: TGTGCCAGCAGCCAGACTAGATACAATGAGCAGTTCTTC. Translated: CASSQTRYNEQFF. The chain is built from TRBV11-3 and TRBJ2-1; D perhaps matches TRBD2 (6 bases). The CDR3 has 13 amino acids. The V and J ends lost 5 bases and 4 bases respectively, with 9 bases between them. Germline V gives CDR1 SGHNT, CDR2 YENEEA.

The chain carries TRBV19 and TRBJ2-5; TRBD1 matches 8 bases. The V gene end was trimmed by 5 bases and the J gene end by 5 bases; junction bases not matched to a gene: 10. The CDR3 extends over 15 amino acids. In germline, CDR1 is LNHDA, CDR2 SQIVND (reference sequence). CDR3 coding DNA: TGTGCCAGTAGTGCCGAGACAGGGGCTTTTGAGACCCAGTACTTC. Protein sequence: CASSAETGAFETQYF.

The chain recombines TRBV27 with TRBJ1-1, with 7 bases aligning to TRBD1. The ends lost 2 bases at V and 1 base at J; junction bases unmatched: 4. CDR3 length equals 15 residues. CDR1 MNHEY and CDR2 SMNVEV come from the germline V gene (reference sequence). The CDR3 DNA sequence: TGTGCCAGCAGTTTAAGGGGGCCAACGAACACTGAAGCTTTCTTT. This sequence encodes CASSLRGPTNTEAFF.

The chain employs TRBV21-1 and TRBJ2-1; the DNA was not used to check the table's D call, TRBD2. TRBV21-1 is tagged as a pseudogene. This CDR3 has 16 residues. The CDR3: CASSNVIAGVRNEQFF. CDR3 nucleotides: TGTGCCAGCAGCAACGTTATAGCGGGAGTGCGCAATGAGCAGTTCTTC.

This chain joins TRBV29-1 and TRBJ2-1, with 7 bases aligning to TRBD2. From germline, CDR1 is SQVTM and CDR2 ANQGSEA. V dropped 1 base and J dropped 2; count of bases not matched to a gene: 8. The CDR3 is 16 amino acids. The chain's CDR3 is CSVEGLTSIPYNEQFF. Written as DNA, the CDR3 is TGCAGCGTTGAAGGGCTGACTAGCATCCCCTACAATGAGCAGTTCTTC.

The V gene is TRBV14, the J gene TRBJ1-1; weak D call: TRBD1 (6 bases). V gave up 0 bases and J gave up 6 bases, with 11 bases separating them. The germline V gene has CDR1 SGHDN and CDR2 FVKESK. The length of the CDR3 is 14 residues. CDR3 protein: CASSQEGHRAEAFF. For the CDR3, the DNA is TGTGCCAGCAGCCAAGAGGGACATCGAGCTGAAGCTTTCTTT.

The chain uses TRBV2 and TRBJ2-1, with unresolved D. This CDR3 has 15 residues. Germline CDR1 reads SNHLY; CDR2 reads FYNNEI. Trimming left V 10 bases short and J 0 bases short, with 16 bases between. The CDR3 loop reads CAILVGTLSYNEQFF. In DNA, the CDR3 is TGTGCCATCCTGGTGGGCACCCTCTCCTACAATGAGCAGTTCTTC.

The rearrangement links TRBV30 to TRBJ2-7; 10 bases match TRBD2. This CDR3 contains 15 residues. Trimming took 2 bases from V and 4 from J; bases not matched to a gene: 8. Germline lookup yields CDR1 GTSNPN and CDR2 SVGIG (reference sequence). The CDR3 is CAWSLTSGKRYEQYF. CDR3 DNA: TGTGCCTGGAGTTTAACTAGCGGGAAGCGGTACGAGCAGTACTTC.

In this sample, this clone turned up once. The chain uses TRBV10-2 and TRBJ1-1, with TRBD1 identical over 7 bases. V shed 5 bases and J 3 bases; nucleotides not matched to a gene: 3. Germline CDR1 reads WSHSY; CDR2 reads SAAADI. The length of the CDR3 is 13 residues. As DNA, the CDR3 is TGCGCCAGCAGTCCTACAGGGGACACTGAAGCTTTCTTT. Amino acids: CASSPTGDTEAFF.

The chain recombines TRBV6-6 with TRBJ2-7; D is ambiguous. The germline V gene has CDR1 MNHNY and CDR2 SVGAGI (reference sequence). This CDR3 has 14 amino acids. Deletions cut 2 bases from V and 2 bases from J, with 10 bases between. DNA for the CDR3: TGTGCCAGCAGTTACACGACACCAACCTACGAGCAGTACTTC. This translates into CASSYTTPTYEQYF.

In nucleotides, the CDR3 is TGTGCCAGCAGTGAAGACGGGGGTTTTGGAAAGCAGTACTTC. It translates to CASSEDGGFGKQYF. The J gene is TRBJ2-7, the V gene TRBV25-1, with D maybe TRBD2 (6 bases). Trimming pared 2 bases from V and 8 bases from J, leaving 16 bases between. Germline lookup yields CDR1 MGHDK and CDR2 SYGVNS. This CDR3 is 14 amino acids long.

The chain couples TRBV15 to TRBJ1-1; possible D gene TRBD1, 6 bases. Per germline, CDR1 LNHNV and CDR2 YYDKDF (reference sequence). The V end was cut by 0 bases, the J end by 8 bases, with 10 bases between. This CDR3 contains 13 residues. Written as DNA, the CDR3 is TGTGCCACCAGCAGAGATCGGGGGGCCGAAGCTTTCTTT. The encoded protein is CATSRDRGAEAFF.

CDR3 in DNA: TGTGCCAGCTCGCCGACAGGGGTCTATGGCTACACCTTC. Residues: CASSPTGVYGYTF. The chain employs TRBV18 and TRBJ1-2; TRBD1 matches 8 bases. The germline gives CDR1 KGHSH, CDR2 LQKENI. The CDR3 length is 13 residues. With V trimmed by 6 bases and J by 4 bases, 4 bases remained unmatched. The full variable domain, rest sourced from reference TRBV18 and TRBJ1-2, is NAGVMQNPRHLVRRRGQEARLRCSPMKGHSHVYWYRQLPEEGLKFMVYLQKENIIDESGMPKERFSAEFPKEGPSILRIQQVVRGDSAAYFCASSPTGVYGYTFGSGTRLTVV.

The V and J genes are TRBV19 and TRBJ2-7; maybe TRBD2 (6 bases). Germline V gives CDR1 LNHDA, CDR2 SQIVND (reference sequence). The length of the CDR3 is 12 residues. Trimming pared 8 bases from V and 0 bases from J, leaving 8 bases between. CDR3 nucleotide sequence: TGTGCCAGTCTCGGGAGCTCCTACGAGCAGTACTTC. As protein: CASLGSSYEQYF.

The gene calls are TRBV14 and TRBJ2-1, with TRBD2 as a possible D gene (5 bases). This CDR3 contains 16 residues. V shed 0 bases and J shed 4 bases, with 13 bases lying between them. Per germline, CDR1 SGHDN and CDR2 FVKESK. CDR3 region: CASSQDSSPLYNEQFF. The CDR3, as DNA: TGTGCCAGCAGCCAAGATTCTAGCCCCCTTTACAATGAGCAGTTCTTC.

The rearrangement joins TRBV28 to TRBJ1-1; possible D gene TRBD1, 6 bases. CDR3 length: 16 amino acids. Trimming left V 2 bases short and J 1 base short, with 14 bases between. CDR1 and CDR2 from the germline V gene are MDHEN and SYDVKM. CDR3 nucleotides: TGTGCCAGCAGTTTAGGTGTAGGACAGCCGAACACTGAAGCTTTCTTT. Amino acids: CASSLGVGQPNTEAFF.

CDR3 sequence: CASRQGVNTGELFF. In DNA, the CDR3 is TGTGCCAGTAGACAGGGAGTAAACACCGGGGAGCTGTTTTTT. The rearrangement links TRBV28 to TRBJ2-2; 7 bases are a match to TRBD1. J gave up 2 bases and V 9 bases, and 6 bases lay outside the gene matches. This CDR3 region has 14 residues. Germline V gene lookup returns CDR1 MDHEN and CDR2 SYDVKM.